A selection of T cell receptor beta chains follows, all from one sample in a study of blood T cell repertoires in COVID-19. TCRdb's copy holds only in-frame clones and misses some; the assay was immunoSEQ multiplex PCR. The sample shows around 160,000 clones, roughly 85% of them seen only once. Material: peripheral blood. The source of these receptors is a woman in her fifties or sixties with COVID-19, enrolled during active disease. The CDR3 runs from the conserved cysteine through the conserved F or W. D genes are given only for firm matches. Size is omitted from some rows. Given values are once, few, many or a class for expanded clones.

>TRBV7-3|NA|TRBJ2-1|NA
TGTGCCAGCAGCTTAACGCATGCTTGGGGGGTTAATGAGCAGTTCTTC
CASSLTHAWGVNEQFF
>TRBV3-1/TRBV3-2|NA|TRBJ2-5|NA
TGTGCCAGCAGCCAAAGAACAGCAGGTCAGGAGACCCAGTACTTC
CASSQRTAGQETQYF
>TRBV27|TRBD1|TRBJ1-3|NA
TGTGCCAGCAGTTTATCGTCCGGGACAGCTGGAAACACCATATATTTT
CASSLSSGTAGNTIYF
>TRBV30|TRBD1|TRBJ2-7|NA
TGTGCCTGGAGTGGGGACAGGCTTTACGAGCAGTACTTC
CAWSGDRLYEQYF
>TRBV6-2/TRBV6-3|TRBD1|TRBJ1-4|NA
TGTGCCAGCAGTAGCGGAGGGCAGGGACAGGCCCTAGGACTGTTTTTT
CASSSGGQGQALGLFF
>TRBV5-8|TRBD1|TRBJ1-1|NA
TGTGCCAGCAGCTCATGGACAGGGGGCGCGTCTGAAGCTTTCTTT
CASSSWTGGASEAFF
>TRBV5-1|TRBD1|TRBJ1-1|NA
TGCGCCAGCAGCTCGACGGACAGGGGTGAAGCTTTCTTT
CASSSTDRGEAFF
>TRBV11-2|TRBD1|TRBJ2-7|NA
TGTGCCAGCAGCTTAGCATGGACAGGGAACCACGAGCAGTACTTC
CASSLAWTGNHEQYF
>TRBV3-1/TRBV3-2|TRBD2|TRBJ2-5|once
TGTGCCAGCAGCCAAGCAGCGGGGAGCCAAGAGACCCAGTACTTC
CASSQAAGSQETQYF
>TRBV6-6|NA|TRBJ2-7|NA
TGTGCCAGCAGTCGGAACAGGGAATACTACGAGCAGTACTTC
CASSRNREYYEQYF
>TRBV5-6|NA|TRBJ1-4|NA
TGTGCCAGCAGCACCCAGGGAAGGGGTGAAAAACTGTTTTTT
CASSTQGRGEKLFF
>TRBV11-3|NA|TRBJ1-1|once
TGTGCCAGCAGCCCGAGGGGGGGGAACACTGAAGCTTTCTTT
CASSPRGGNTEAFF
>TRBV5-6|NA|TRBJ2-3|once
TGTGCCAGCACCCTCGGAGGGGCAGATACGCAGTATTTT
CASTLGGADTQYF
>TRBV29-1|TRBD1|TRBJ1-1|NA
TGCAGCGTAGGGAGAACAGGGGGCGCCGGGTCAAGGACTGAAGCTTTCTTT
CSVGRTGGAGSRTEAFF
>TRBV24-1|TRBD2|TRBJ2-3|NA
TGTGCCACCGGACTAGCGGGGATGACAAGCACAGATACGCAGTATTTT
CATGLAGMTSTDTQYF
>TRBV7-2|TRBD1|TRBJ1-2|NA
TGTGCCAGCACCCGCCCTGACAGGGGCTATGGCTACACCTTC
CASTRPDRGYGYTF
>TRBV9|NA|TRBJ1-1|few
TGTGCCAGCAGCGTACAGGGGAACACTGAAGCTTTCTTT
CASSVQGNTEAFF
>TRBV5-4|NA|TRBJ2-7|once
TGTGCCAGCAGCTTGGGGGCGGGGCGAACCTACGAGCAGTACTTC
CASSLGAGRTYEQYF
>TRBV27|TRBD1|TRBJ2-7|NA
TGTGCCAGCAGTTTATCCGGGACAGGATCCGAGCAGTACTTC
CASSLSGTGSEQYF
>TRBV11-3|TRBD1|TRBJ2-5|NA
TGTGCCAGCAGCTTAGGTCAGGGGGACCAAGAGACCCAGTACTTC
CASSLGQGDQETQYF
>TRBV12-3/TRBV12-4|NA|TRBJ2-7|NA
TGTGCCAGCAAGTCAGGGGAGAGCTACGAGCAGTACTTC
CASKSGESYEQYF
>TRBV15|NA|TRBJ1-1|NA
TGTGCCACCAGCAGAGATAGCGGCAGTTCTGAAGCTTTCTTT
CATSRDSGSSEAFF
>TRBV6-6|NA|TRBJ2-7|NA
TGTGCCAGCAGCCCCCGGGATTACGAGCAGTACTTC
CASSPRDYEQYF
>TRBV5-4|NA|TRBJ1-2|NA
TGTGCCAGCAGCTTGGACGAGGGGGAGGGCTACACCTTC
CASSLDEGEGYTF
>TRBV7-2|NA|TRBJ2-7|NA
TGTGCCAGCAGCCTCGGACAAACCGGGTCGGAGCAGTACTTC
CASSLGQTGSEQYF
>TRBV10-2|NA|TRBJ2-2|NA
TGCGCCAGCAGCCCTAGCAGAGCCGGGGAGCTGTTTTTT
CASSPSRAGELFF
>TRBV7-8|TRBD2|TRBJ2-2|NA
TGTGCCAGCAGCACAATAGCGGGGGGGGCGAACACCGGGGAGCTGTTTTTT
CASSTIAGGANTGELFF
>TRBV5-4|NA|TRBJ2-7|few
TGTGCCAGCAGCCACGGACAGCCCTACGAGCAGTACTTC
CASSHGQPYEQYF
>TRBV6-5|TRBD1|TRBJ2-1|NA
TGTGCCAGCAGTCAACAGGGGCTAGTTAACGATGAGCAGTTCTTC
CASSQQGLVNDEQFF
>TRBV24-1|NA|TRBJ2-3|once
TGTGCCACCAGTGATCCGGGTACTAGCACAGATACGCAGTATTTT
CATSDPGTSTDTQYF
>TRBV7-3|NA|TRBJ1-1|NA
TGTGCCAGCAGCTTAACACAGCTCACAGAAGCTTTCTTT
CASSLTQLTEAFF
>TRBV11-2|NA|TRBJ2-7|NA
TGTGCCAGCAGCTTAGGGCCCTCCTACGAGCAGTACTTC
CASSLGPSYEQYF
>TRBV7-9|NA|TRBJ2-3|once
TGTGCCAGCAGCTGGACTTCTAGCACAGATACGCAGTATTTT
CASSWTSSTDTQYF
>TRBV9|NA|TRBJ2-5|NA
TGTGCCAGCAGCGCTTCGAGGGGGAGAGAGACCCAGTACTTC
CASSASRGRETQYF